This T cell receptor (beta chain) was identified in a study of vaccination effects on CD4 cells after COVID-19. Study-wide background: BNT162b2 vaccine or mRNA-1273 vaccine was given to participants in two doses.

V was shortened by 7 bases and J by 4 bases, with 13 bases between the two germline ends. This CDR3 is built from 13 residues. CDR1 WSHSY and CDR2 SAAADI come from the germline V gene. As to this clone: Its antigen remains unknown.

The repertoire was sequenced with immunoSEQ multiplex PCR; TCRdb's copy has only in-frame clones and lacks some. Seen here are approximately 50,000 clones, roughly 73% observed once, and the top ten hold approximately 6%. Antigen-specific CD4+ T cells were expanded (with viral peptide pools) by the ViraFEST assay ahead of sequencing. Isolation of CD4+ T cells took place after 10 days of culture. Recipients of the vaccine had no prior SARS-CoV-2 infection and negative nucleocapsid antibodies. Each well held about 2 million PBMC cultured with approximately 9.7 ug/ml peptides and roughly 9 IU/ml IL-2. Days 3 and 7 were when half the medium was replaced with IL-2 medium.

This rearrangement joins TRBV10-2 to TRBJ1-2, with D possibly TRBD1 on 5 matching bases. Sequenced here: CD4+ T cells from PBMCs cultured with HCoV-OC43 spike peptides, sampled before COVID-19 vaccination. Noted subset: HCoV-OC43 spike overlapping peptide pool stimulation. This sequence originates from a human donor who received a COVID-19 vaccine. This CDR3 is CASTREGGYGYTF. CDR3 sequence (DNA): TGCGCCAGCACCAGGGAGGGAGGCTATGGCTACACCTTC.